Shown below are 17 T cell receptor beta chains from a single sample sequenced in a study of T cell repertoires in cytomegalovirus infection. TCRdb independently ran MiXCR on the reads; one entry per CDR3 protein. The sample includes about 100,000 distinct CDR3 sequences, 16% of them seen just once. Sequencing was done on a sample of PBMCs. The receptor source for this set is a human donor in good health (CMV status not recorded). Some clones in this sample may be carry-over from other donors' samples.

In this sample, this clonotype turned up many times. The CDR3 nucleotides are TGTGCCAGCAGCCTCTCAAGCCTAGCGGGGGGGAACGCCTACGAGCAGTACTTC. As protein: CASSLSSLAGGNAYEQYF. The chain employs TRBV12-3 or TRBV12-4 and TRBJ2-7; 12 bases map to TRBD2. The CDR3 consists of 18 residues. V was clipped by 6 bases and J by 2 bases; unmatched bases: 14.

By sample share, this clonotype is medium-sized. This rearrangement joins TRBV25-1 to TRBJ2-2; D remains ambiguous. Between the trimmed V and J ends, which lost 2 bases and 4 bases, there was a span of 5 bases. The CDR3 consists of 13 residues. The germline V gene has CDR1 MGHDK and CDR2 SYGVNS. The chain's CDR3 is CASSEGPTGELFF. CDR3 coding DNA: TGTGCCAGCAGTGAAGGGCCCACCGGGGAGCTGTTTTTT.

This clonotype was observed at least ten times. The V call is TRBV7-2, the J call TRBJ2-1; D is undetermined. The V gene lost 7 bases and the J gene lost 2 bases, with 12 bases spanning the gap. The CDR3 is 14 amino acids. CDR1 SGHTA and CDR2 FQGNSA come from the germline V gene. CDR3 DNA sequence: TGTGCCAGCACCTTTACTGCGCCCTACAATGAGCAGTTCTTC. This codes for CASTFTAPYNEQFF.

In this sample, this clonotype turned up many times. J is TRBJ2-3 and V is TRBV2; no firm D call. The CDR3 contains 13 residues. Germline CDR1 is SNHLY and CDR2 is FYNNEI. The ends were cut back, 5 bases at V and 2 bases at J, with 8 bases in the middle. The CDR3 DNA is TGTGCCAGCAGTCCTCCTTTCACAGATACGCAGTATTTT. As protein: CASSPPFTDTQYF.

This clonotype was counted a few times. The chain links TRBV7-3 to TRBJ1-1; D gene uncertain. V lost 5 bases and J lost 0, with 7 bases in between. This CDR3 region has 13 residues. Germline V gene sequence: CDR1 SGHTA, CDR2 FQGTGA. The CDR3 DNA reads as TGTGCCAGCAGCCGCGGTTTGAACACTGAAGCTTTCTTT. It encodes CASSRGLNTEAFF.

In its sample, this clonotype was seen a few times. This sequence joins TRBV14 and TRBJ2-3; TRBD2 is a possible D gene (5 bases). Germline V gene lookup returns CDR1 SGHDN and CDR2 FVKESK. The CDR3 loop spans 16 amino acids. The V gene lost 0 bases and the J gene lost 2 bases, with 12 bases spanning the gap. CDR3 sequence: CASSQEFRTPTDTQYF. As DNA, the CDR3 is TGTGCCAGCAGCCAAGAGTTCCGGACTCCCACAGATACGCAGTATTTT.

This clonotype was recorded at least ten times. The rearrangement uses TRBV28 and TRBJ1-1; 7 nucleotides align to TRBD1. V was clipped by 6 bases and J by 6 bases; unmatched bases: 25. The CDR3 length is 19 residues. The V gene's germline CDR1 is MDHEN and CDR2 SYDVKM. CDR3 nucleotides: TGTGCCAGCAGGTTTATCCCGCCCGGTCCAGGGGGGTCGGGGGCTGAAGCTTTCTTT. Residues: CASRFIPPGPGGSGAEAFF.

Points on this clonotype: A much larger clone is a single base away; this may be a read error. The rearrangement links TRBV7-2 to TRBJ1-2; no definite D call. This CDR3 spans 12 amino acids. Germline V lookup: CDR1 SGHTA, CDR2 FQGNSA. This CDR3 reads CDSSPRNYGYTF. CDR3 DNA sequence: TGTGACAGCAGCCCCAGAAACTATGGCTACACCTTC.

This chain links TRBV29-1 with TRBJ1-1; weak D call: TRBD1 (5 bases). The CDR3 consists of 13 residues. From germline, CDR1 is SQVTM and CDR2 ANQGSEA. Trimming stripped 2 bases from V and 4 bases from J, with 11 bases between. CDR3 nucleotide sequence: TGCAGCGTTGAAAGAGGGGCGAGCACTGAAGCTTTCTTT. As protein: CSVERGASTEAFF.

A few counts support this clonotype. The chain combines TRBV5-1 with TRBJ1-1, with D possibly TRBD1 on 5 matching bases. The CDR3 has 14 residues. Per the germline V gene, CDR1 is SGHRS and CDR2 is YFSETQ. With 4 bases removed from V and 2 bases from J, the gap between germline ends came to 12 bases. The CDR3 bases are TGCGCCAGCAGCCGACAGACCTTTAACACTGAAGCTTTCTTT. The encoded protein is CASSRQTFNTEAFF.

This clonotype showed up many times. The rearrangement joins TRBV7-2 to TRBJ1-1; D unresolved. Germline CDR1 and CDR2: SGHTA and FQGNSA. Trimming took 4 bases from V and 0 from J, leaving 9 bases between them. The CDR3 length is 14 residues. Written as DNA, the CDR3 is TGTGCCAGCAGCTCTTACCTGATGAACACTGAAGCTTTCTTT. Its protein is CASSSYLMNTEAFF.

In its sample, this clonotype was seen many times. The CDR3 protein is CASSAQGANTIYF. Here the CDR3 DNA reads TGTGCCAGCAGCGCACAGGGGGCGAACACCATATATTTT. V gene TRBV7-3 combines with J gene TRBJ1-3; 9 nucleotides align to TRBD1. The CDR3 totals 13 residues. V lost 5 bases to trimming and J lost 7 bases; unmatched junction nucleotides: 3. From germline, CDR1 is SGHTA and CDR2 FQGTGA.

The table lists this clonotype with a count of one. The V call is TRBV6-5, the J call TRBJ2-5; tentative D call: TRBD1 (6 bases). Germline CDR1 MNHEY, CDR2 SVGAGI. The CDR3 contains 16 residues. V lost 2 bases, J lost 5 bases, and 18 bases lay in between. For the CDR3, the DNA is TGTGCCAGCAGTTACCGCCACCAGGGGTTTGATGAGACCCAGTACTTC. Translation gives CASSYRHQGFDETQYF.

This clonotype occurred a few times. CDR3: CSARDYTEAFF. The CDR3 bases are TGCAGTGCTAGAGATTACACTGAAGCTTTCTTT. The chain uses TRBV20-1 and TRBJ1-1; no clear D. Germline CDR1 is DFQATT and CDR2 is SNEGSKA (reference sequence). The CDR3 has 11 amino acids. Trimming left V 0 bases short and J 3 bases short, with 2 bases between.

This clonotype appeared many times. This rearrangement joins TRBV7-3 to TRBJ1-1, with D unresolved. The V end was cut by 6 bases, the J end by 6 bases, with 14 bases between. This CDR3 is built from 13 residues. The germline gives CDR1 SGHTA, CDR2 FQGTGA. For the CDR3, the DNA is TGTGCCAGCAGTCCTATTGCGGGTGCTGAAGCTTTCTTT. Translated, it gives CASSPIAGAEAFF.

For this clonotype: A clone one base away is much larger, so this may be a read error. V and J are TRBV28 and TRBJ2-2, with D possibly being TRBD2 (6 bases). This CDR3 has 16 amino acids. Looked up from germline, CDR1 is MDHEN and CDR2 is SYDVKM. CDR3 bases: TGTGCCAGCAGTTGGGCTGGAGGAGGGAACACCGGGGAGCTGCTTTTT. The encoded protein is CASSWAGGGNTGELLF.

As concerns this clonotype: Just one base apart from a much larger clone, this may be a read error. This chain connects TRBV12-3 or TRBV12-4 to TRBJ2-3; 7 positions agree with TRBD1. The CDR3 covers 14 residues. Trimming removed 6 bases from V and 5 bases from J; junction bases left unmatched: 8. As DNA, the CDR3 is TGTGCCAGCAGGGAAAAGGGGGCCGGAGATACGCAGTATTTT. Encoded protein: CASREKGAGDTQYF.